The rows below give T cell receptor beta chains drawn from one sample of a study of blood T cells in healthy people across ages. TCRdb itself ran the 5' RACE reads through MiXCR, one entry per CDR3 protein. The top ten hold approximately 29% of the sample, which has 730,000 or so distinct CDR3 sequences, less than 45% seen once. Source material: blood. Every receptor here comes from a man aged 80 or over in good health. The CDR3 runs from the conserved cysteine through the conserved F or W. The order of the fields is CDR3 length, V gene, D gene, clone size, J gene, CDR3 protein, CDR3 DNA. A D gene is named only where the DNA matches it firmly. For some rows the clone size is stated as once, few or many, or as a class when expanded; others skip it.

length: 15
V: TRBV12-3/TRBV12-4
D: TRBD1
size: few
J: TRBJ2-7
CDR3: CASSLWVGQGAEQYF
DNA: TGTGCCAGCAGTTTATGGGTCGGACAGGGGGCCGAGCAGTACTTC

length: 15
V: TRBV18
D: .
size: .
J: TRBJ2-2
CDR3: CASSPRQVDTGELFF
DNA: TGTGCCAGCTCACCACGACAGGTAGACACCGGGGAGCTGTTTTTT

length: 14
V: TRBV20-1
D: TRBD2
size: few
J: TRBJ2-5
CDR3: CSAALRGGLETQYF
DNA: TGCAGTGCAGCCCTACGCGGGGGGTTAGAGACCCAGTACTTC

length: 16
V: TRBV4-3
D: TRBD2
size: .
J: TRBJ2-3
CDR3: CAGSQDYSGGLDTQYF
DNA: TGCGCCGGCAGCCAAGACTACAGCGGGGGCCTAGATACGCAGTATTTT

length: 15
V: TRBV30
D: .
size: .
J: TRBJ2-5
CDR3: CAWSWRGPGQETQYF
DNA: TGTGCCTGGAGTTGGCGGGGTCCGGGCCAAGAGACCCAGTACTTC

length: 15
V: TRBV6-5
D: TRBD2
size: few
J: TRBJ2-4
CDR3: CASRDYQAGENIQYF
DNA: TGTGCCAGCAGAGACTATCAAGCGGGAGAAAACATTCAGTACTTC

length: 15
V: TRBV20-1
D: .
size: once
J: TRBJ2-3
CDR3: CSAPRPLMGTDTQYF
DNA: TGCAGTGCCCCCCGCCCCTTGATGGGCACAGATACGCAGTATTTT

length: 13
V: TRBV7-9
D: TRBD2
size: .
J: TRBJ2-1
CDR3: CALSGEGYNEQFF
DNA: TGTGCCCTTAGCGGGGAAGGCTACAATGAGCAGTTCTTC

length: 16
V: TRBV4-2
D: .
size: .
J: TRBJ1-3
CDR3: CASSQDRAGTGNTIYF
DNA: TGTGCCAGCAGCCAAGATAGGGCCGGAACTGGAAACACCATATATTTT

length: 15
V: TRBV6-5
D: TRBD2
size: .
J: TRBJ2-3
CDR3: CASSTSGVSRDTQYF
DNA: TGTGCCAGCAGTACTAGCGGGGTGTCCAGAGATACGCAGTATTTT

length: 12
V: TRBV6-4
D: .
size: .
J: TRBJ2-1
CDR3: CASSHRSGEQFF
DNA: TGTGCCAGCAGTCACCGGTCGGGCGAGCAGTTCTTC

length: 16
V: TRBV11-3
D: .
size: .
J: TRBJ2-4
CDR3: CASSLSGQIAKNIQYF
DNA: TGTGCCAGCAGCTTGTCGGGACAAATAGCCAAAAACATTCAGTACTTC

length: 14
V: TRBV4-3
D: .
size: few
J: TRBJ1-6
CDR3: CASSQLKDNSPLHF
DNA: TGCGCCAGCAGCCAATTGAAGGATAATTCACCCCTCCACTTT

length: 14
V: TRBV3-1
D: TRBD2
size: .
J: TRBJ2-1
CDR3: CASLGGGAYDEQFF
DNA: TGTGCCAGCCTCGGCGGGGGGGCCTATGATGAGCAGTTCTTC

length: 14
V: TRBV20-1
D: TRBD2
size: many
J: TRBJ2-7
CDR3: CSAPRGGGRYEQYF
DNA: TGCAGTGCCCCCCGGGGCGGCGGGAGGTACGAGCAGTACTTC

length: 18
V: TRBV4-1
D: TRBD2
size: few
J: TRBJ2-7
CDR3: CASSQWSSGPSSYNEQYF
DNA: TGCGCCAGCAGTCAGTGGTCTAGCGGGCCAAGCTCCTACAATGAGCAGTACTTC

length: 16
V: TRBV24-1
D: TRBD2
size: few
J: TRBJ2-7
CDR3: CATSAPDGGSSYEQYF
DNA: TGTGCCACCAGTGCCCCAGACGGCGGGAGCTCCTACGAGCAGTACTTC

length: 15
V: TRBV7-6
D: .
size: .
J: TRBJ2-1
CDR3: CASSLERGGGNEQFF
DNA: TGTGCCAGCAGCTTAGAAAGAGGAGGAGGGAATGAGCAGTTCTTC

length: 15
V: TRBV5-6
D: .
size: .
J: TRBJ2-5
CDR3: CASIRGPTRKETQYF
DNA: TGTGCCAGCATCCGTGGCCCGACCCGAAAAGAGACCCAGTACTTC

length: 13
V: TRBV20-1
D: TRBD1
size: once
J: TRBJ1-2
CDR3: CSATLTGGAGYTF
DNA: TGCAGTGCGACCTTGACAGGGGGCGCGGGCTACACCTTC

length: 14
V: TRBV28
D: .
size: few
J: TRBJ2-4
CDR3: CASSPTGRGNIQYF
DNA: TGTGCCAGCAGTCCTACAGGCAGAGGGAACATTCAGTACTTC

length: 12
V: TRBV29-1
D: TRBD2
size: few
J: TRBJ2-1
CDR3: CSAAGGPNEQFF
DNA: TGCAGCGCGGCGGGAGGGCCTAATGAGCAGTTCTTC

length: 14
V: TRBV5-6
D: .
size: .
J: TRBJ1-4
CDR3: CASSLDGINGKLFF
DNA: TGTGCCAGCAGCTTGGACGGGATTAATGGAAAACTGTTTTTT

length: 15
V: TRBV6-2/TRBV6-3
D: .
size: .
J: TRBJ2-5
CDR3: CASRYTGRIQETQYF
DNA: TGTGCCAGCAGATATACCGGACGGATCCAAGAGACCCAGTACTTC

length: 15
V: TRBV12-3/TRBV12-4
D: TRBD2
size: .
J: TRBJ2-7
CDR3: CASSPPGTSLYEQYF
DNA: TGTGCCAGCAGCCCCCCCGGGACTAGCCTTTACGAGCAGTACTTC

length: 15
V: TRBV19
D: TRBD1
size: few
J: TRBJ2-5
CDR3: CASRRRWDSQETQYF
DNA: TGTGCCAGTAGACGTAGATGGGACAGCCAAGAGACCCAGTACTTC

length: 14
V: TRBV6-2/TRBV6-3
D: TRBD2
size: .
J: TRBJ2-1
CDR3: CATGSLAVYNEQFF
DNA: TGTGCCACCGGTTCACTAGCGGTTTACAATGAGCAGTTCTTC

length: 14
V: TRBV6-2/TRBV6-3
D: TRBD1
size: many
J: TRBJ2-7
CDR3: CASSQGQGYNEQYF
DNA: TGTGCCAGCAGCCAAGGACAGGGCTACAATGAGCAGTACTTC

length: 14
V: TRBV29-1
D: .
size: few
J: TRBJ2-3
CDR3: CSVERRVKTDTQYF
DNA: TGCAGCGTTGAGAGGAGGGTTAAGACAGATACGCAGTATTTT

length: 14
V: TRBV20-1
D: TRBD1
size: .
J: TRBJ2-3
CDR3: CSTLVGGLTDTQYF
DNA: TGCAGCACACTAGTAGGGGGCTTAACAGATACGCAGTATTTT

length: 19
V: TRBV9
D: TRBD2
size: .
J: TRBJ2-5
CDR3: CASSPNERTSGGLRETQYF
DNA: TGTGCCAGCAGCCCAAACGAAAGGACTAGCGGGGGGTTAAGAGAGACCCAGTACTTC

length: 15
V: TRBV7-3
D: TRBD1
size: .
J: TRBJ2-1
CDR3: CASSSTGASYNEQFF
DNA: TGCGCCAGCAGCTCGACAGGGGCCTCGTACAATGAGCAGTTCTTC

length: 14
V: TRBV6-6
D: .
size: .
J: TRBJ2-5
CDR3: CASSQTLTKETQYF
DNA: TGTGCCAGCAGCCAGACCCTCACGAAGGAGACCCAGTACTTC

length: 14
V: TRBV7-2
D: TRBD1
size: .
J: TRBJ1-2
CDR3: CASSLAGTDYGYTF
DNA: TGTGCCAGCAGCTTAGCTGGGACAGATTATGGCTACACCTTC

length: 15
V: TRBV24-1
D: TRBD1
size: .
J: TRBJ2-1
CDR3: CATSDPGTGENEQFF
DNA: TGTGCCACCAGTGACCCCGGGACAGGGGAAAATGAGCAGTTCTTC

length: 16
V: TRBV27
D: TRBD2
size: few
J: TRBJ2-1
CDR3: CASSHPPAGVYNEQFF
DNA: TGTGCCAGCAGTCACCCCCCAGCGGGAGTTTACAATGAGCAGTTCTTC

length: 17
V: TRBV6-2/TRBV6-3
D: TRBD1
size: .
J: TRBJ2-2
CDR3: CASTLYAGTGNTGELFF
DNA: TGTGCCAGCACCTTATACGCCGGGACAGGAAACACCGGGGAGCTGTTTTTT

length: 16
V: TRBV4-3
D: TRBD1
size: few
J: TRBJ1-2
CDR3: CASSQWRQGADYGYTF
DNA: TGCGCCAGCAGCCAATGGAGACAGGGGGCGGACTATGGCTACACCTTC

length: 17
V: TRBV24-1
D: .
size: .
J: TRBJ2-3
CDR3: CATSDPRLASRTDTQYF
DNA: TGTGCCACCAGTGACCCCAGGCTAGCGAGTCGCACAGATACGCAGTATTTT

length: 13
V: TRBV7-9
D: TRBD1
size: .
J: TRBJ1-1
CDR3: CASTRDSNTEAFF
DNA: TGTGCCAGCACCCGGGACAGTAACACTGAAGCTTTCTTT

length: 14
V: TRBV12-5
D: .
size: .
J: TRBJ2-3
CDR3: CASVRADGTDTQYF
DNA: TGTGCTAGTGTGAGGGCAGATGGGACAGATACGCAGTATTTT

length: 15
V: TRBV6-6
D: TRBD1
size: many
J: TRBJ2-3
CDR3: CASSTGQGTTDTQYF
DNA: TGTGCCAGCAGTACCGGACAGGGAACCACAGATACGCAGTATTTT

length: 14
V: TRBV6-6
D: .
size: .
J: TRBJ2-7
CDR3: CASSDGGLTLEQYF
DNA: TGTGCCAGCAGTGACGGGGGCCTGACACTCGAGCAGTACTTC

length: 16
V: TRBV29-1
D: .
size: few
J: TRBJ1-1
CDR3: CSVVFSDPASFTEAFF
DNA: TGCAGCGTTGTCTTTTCGGACCCAGCTTCGTTCACTGAAGCTTTCTTT